These 6 T cell receptor beta chains came from one sample sequenced in a study of Graves' ophthalmopathy and Graves' hyperthyroidism. As the template, RNA transcripts were used to amplify TCR beta CDR3 regions. Second-round multiplex PCR followed a first-round RT-PCR using HTBI primers. One entry per CDR3 protein results from TCRdb running MiXCR on the multiplex PCR reads. The sample shows 260,000 or so distinct CDR3 sequences, around 45% of them seen only once. Material: peripheral blood. The receptors were sampled from an adult man with Graves' ophthalmopathy.

This clonotype was detected ten times or more. The chain joins TRBV12-3 or TRBV12-4 to TRBJ1-2; 7 bases are shared with TRBD1. V shed 7 bases, J shed 6 bases, and the junction held 5 bases outside the gene matches. The CDR3 has 12 amino acids. In DNA, the CDR3 is TGTGCCAGCACCCAACAGGGGAATGGCTACACCTTC. Protein sequence: CASTQQGNGYTF.

As DNA, the CDR3 is TGCAGTGCTAGAGATACTGGACAGCGGTGGCACGAGCAGTACTTC. Its protein product is CSARDTGQRWHEQYF. The chain has TRBV20-1 and TRBJ2-7, with a tentative D call TRBD1 (6 bases). V shed 0 bases and J shed 5 bases, with 17 bases lying between them. This CDR3 comprises 15 residues. Germline V lookup: CDR1 DFQATT, CDR2 SNEGSKA (reference sequence).

Here the CDR3 DNA reads TGTGCCAGCAGTTTGTCCCCCGGGGGGAACACTGAAGCTTTCTTT. As protein: CASSLSPGGNTEAFF. V and J are TRBV28 and TRBJ1-1, with a tentative D call TRBD1 (5 bases). CDR1 and CDR2 (germline): MDHEN, SYDVKM. V gave up 3 bases and J gave up 1 base, with 12 bases separating them. The CDR3 contains 15 residues.

The V gene is TRBV12-3 or TRBV12-4, the J gene TRBJ1-5; 7 bases map to TRBD1. The trim removed 6 bases at V and 7 bases at J, leaving 9 bases unmatched. This CDR3 spans 14 amino acids. The CDR3 sequence is CASSDDRVGQPQHF. In DNA form, the CDR3 reads TGTGCCAGCAGCGATGACAGGGTCGGGCAGCCCCAGCATTTT.

The chain couples TRBV7-8 to TRBJ2-7; 8 nucleotides line up with TRBD1. This CDR3 contains 15 residues. Unmatched junction bases numbered 6, after V lost 1 base and J lost 4 bases. CDR1 is SGHVS, CDR2 FQNEAQ, per germline. The DNA for the CDR3 is TGTGCCAGCAGCTTAGGGCAGGGGGCAATGTACGAGCAGTACTTC. Translation: CASSLGQGAMYEQYF. Combining the CDR3 with reference TRBV7-8 and TRBJ2-7 gives the whole variable domain GAGVSQSPRYKVAKRGQDVALRCDPISGHVSLFWYQQALGQGPEFLTYFQNEAQLDKSGLPSDRFFAERPEGSVSTLKIQRTQQEDSAVYLCASSLGQGAMYEQYFGPGTRLTVT.

This rearrangement joins TRBV19 to TRBJ1-5; no definite D call. There are 11 residues in the CDR3. The germline gives CDR1 LNHDA, CDR2 SQIVND (reference sequence). V was pared by 7 bases and J by 9 bases, with 10 bases between. CDR3 in amino acids: CASKGIGPQHF. CDR3 nucleotides: TGTGCCAGTAAGGGAATTGGGCCCCAGCATTTT.